This is a list of T cell receptor beta chains from one sample in a study of graft-versus-host responses after intestinal transplantation. Generated by immunoSEQ multiplex PCR, the TCRdb table keeps only in-frame clones and is missing some. The top ten clones hold around 1.4% of a sample with 35,000 to 50,000 clones, roughly 94% of them seen once. The material was PBMCs, obtained approximately 360 days after intestinal transplant. The receptors stem from a human patient who received an intestinal transplant, so some T cells may come from the graft donor. Both conserved end residues are part of each CDR3. The order of the fields is J gene, D gene, clone size, CDR3 length, V gene, CDR3 protein, CDR3 DNA. A D gene is named only where the DNA matches it firmly. The size of a clone is reported for some rows only, either as once, few or many, or as a class for expanded clones.

j_call: TRBJ2-7; d_call: TRBD1; clone_size: -; cdr3_length: 14; v_call: TRBV6-5; cdr3_aa: CASSWTGSSYEQYF; cdr3_nt: TGTGCCAGCAGCTGGACAGGGAGCTCCTACGAGCAGTACTTC
j_call: TRBJ2-7; d_call: TRBD2; clone_size: -; cdr3_length: 15; v_call: TRBV5-4; cdr3_aa: CASSLGTSGYYEQYF; cdr3_nt: TGTGCCAGCAGCTTGGGGACTAGCGGATACTACGAGCAGTACTTC
j_call: TRBJ2-7; d_call: TRBD2; clone_size: -; cdr3_length: 13; v_call: TRBV11-3; cdr3_aa: CASSLAVGYEQYF; cdr3_nt: TGTGCCAGCAGCCTAGCGGTAGGGTACGAGCAGTACTTC
j_call: TRBJ2-1; d_call: -; clone_size: once; cdr3_length: 14; v_call: TRBV27; cdr3_aa: CASSLTSHYNEQFF; cdr3_nt: TGTGCCAGCAGTTTAACTAGCCACTACAATGAGCAGTTCTTC
j_call: TRBJ2-7; d_call: -; clone_size: few; cdr3_length: 12; v_call: TRBV27; cdr3_aa: CASRGLAVEQYF; cdr3_nt: TGTGCCAGCAGGGGGCTGGCGGTCGAGCAGTACTTC
j_call: TRBJ2-1; d_call: TRBD2; clone_size: -; cdr3_length: 15; v_call: TRBV7-3; cdr3_aa: CASSLLAGGYNEQFF; cdr3_nt: TGTGCCAGCAGCTTATTAGCGGGAGGATACAATGAGCAGTTCTTC
j_call: TRBJ2-1; d_call: TRBD2; clone_size: once; cdr3_length: 16; v_call: TRBV23-1; cdr3_aa: CASSQSSSGEYNEQFF; cdr3_nt: TGCGCCAGCAGTCAATCGTCTAGCGGCGAATACAATGAGCAGTTCTTC
j_call: TRBJ1-5; d_call: TRBD1; clone_size: -; cdr3_length: 14; v_call: TRBV2; cdr3_aa: CASSNRGPAAAQHF; cdr3_nt: TGTGCCAGCAGTAATAGGGGGCCCGCGGCGGCCCAGCATTTT
j_call: TRBJ1-2; d_call: -; clone_size: -; cdr3_length: 18; v_call: TRBV18; cdr3_aa: CASSALPGTDGANYGYTF; cdr3_nt: TGTGCCAGCTCAGCCCTACCGGGGACGGATGGGGCAAACTATGGCTACACCTTC
j_call: TRBJ2-7; d_call: -; clone_size: -; cdr3_length: 14; v_call: TRBV9; cdr3_aa: CASSESERVHEQYF; cdr3_nt: TGTGCCAGCAGCGAATCCGAAAGGGTCCACGAGCAGTACTTC
j_call: TRBJ2-4; d_call: -; clone_size: -; cdr3_length: 15; v_call: TRBV10-3; cdr3_aa: CATQDLNRRSNIQYF; cdr3_nt: TGTGCCACCCAAGACCTAAACAGGAGATCGAACATTCAGTACTTC
j_call: TRBJ2-3; d_call: TRBD2; clone_size: -; cdr3_length: 15; v_call: TRBV5-4; cdr3_aa: CASSHGGEALDTQYF; cdr3_nt: TGTGCCAGCAGCCATGGGGGGGAGGCCCTAGATACGCAGTATTTT
j_call: TRBJ2-1; d_call: TRBD2; clone_size: -; cdr3_length: 16; v_call: TRBV28; cdr3_aa: CASSSAGTSRYNEQFF; cdr3_nt: TGTGCCAGCAGTTCGGCCGGGACTAGCAGATACAACGAGCAGTTCTTC
j_call: TRBJ1-1; d_call: TRBD1; clone_size: -; cdr3_length: 15; v_call: TRBV27; cdr3_aa: CASIGWDRGYAEAFF; cdr3_nt: TGTGCCAGCATAGGGTGGGACAGGGGGTATGCTGAAGCTTTCTTT
j_call: TRBJ2-7; d_call: -; clone_size: once; cdr3_length: 11; v_call: TRBV2; cdr3_aa: CASTYSYEQYF; cdr3_nt: TGTGCCAGCACCTACTCCTACGAGCAGTACTTC
j_call: TRBJ2-7; d_call: -; clone_size: -; cdr3_length: 12; v_call: TRBV14; cdr3_aa: CASSQGLAQQYF; cdr3_nt: TGTGCCAGCAGCCAAGGTCTGGCCCAGCAGTACTTC
j_call: TRBJ1-2; d_call: -; clone_size: -; cdr3_length: 13; v_call: TRBV6-5; cdr3_aa: CASSHTVPDGYTF; cdr3_nt: TGTGCCAGCAGCCACACAGTCCCGGACGGCTACACCTTC
j_call: TRBJ1-6; d_call: -; clone_size: -; cdr3_length: 14; v_call: TRBV7-9; cdr3_aa: CASSLDSRSSPLHF; cdr3_nt: TGTGCCAGCAGCCTTGACAGTAGGTCATCACCCCTCCACTTT
j_call: TRBJ2-7; d_call: -; clone_size: -; cdr3_length: 14; v_call: TRBV5-6; cdr3_aa: CASSLWGARDEQYF; cdr3_nt: TGTGCCAGCAGCCTGTGGGGCGCAAGGGACGAGCAGTACTTC
j_call: TRBJ1-5; d_call: TRBD1; clone_size: -; cdr3_length: 16; v_call: TRBV19; cdr3_aa: CASSIRRDRLNQPQHF; cdr3_nt: TGTGCCAGTAGCATCCGCCGGGACAGACTCAATCAGCCCCAGCATTTT
j_call: TRBJ2-3; d_call: -; clone_size: -; cdr3_length: 13; v_call: TRBV6-4; cdr3_aa: CASSDSPTDTQYF; cdr3_nt: TGTGCCAGCAGTGACTCCCCCACAGATACGCAGTATTTT
j_call: TRBJ2-1; d_call: TRBD2; clone_size: -; cdr3_length: 14; v_call: TRBV29-1; cdr3_aa: CSVTPRTSGYEQFF; cdr3_nt: TGCAGCGTTACTCCCCGGACTAGCGGGTATGAGCAGTTCTTC
j_call: TRBJ2-7; d_call: TRBD2; clone_size: -; cdr3_length: 15; v_call: TRBV5-4; cdr3_aa: CASSTRTSGRYEQYF; cdr3_nt: TGTGCCAGCAGCACCCGGACTAGCGGGAGATACGAGCAGTACTTC